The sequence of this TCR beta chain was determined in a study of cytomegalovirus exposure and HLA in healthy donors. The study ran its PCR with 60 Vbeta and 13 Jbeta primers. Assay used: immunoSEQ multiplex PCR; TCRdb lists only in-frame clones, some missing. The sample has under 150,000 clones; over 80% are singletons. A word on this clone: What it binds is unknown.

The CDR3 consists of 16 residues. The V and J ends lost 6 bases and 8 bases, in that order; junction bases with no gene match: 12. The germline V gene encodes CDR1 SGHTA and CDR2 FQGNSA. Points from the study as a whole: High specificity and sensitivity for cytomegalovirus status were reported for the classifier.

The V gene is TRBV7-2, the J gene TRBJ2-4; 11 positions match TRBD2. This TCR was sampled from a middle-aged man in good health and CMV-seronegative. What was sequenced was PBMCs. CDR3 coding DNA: TGTGCCAGCAGTCCATTCGCACTAGCGGGAGATGACATTCAGTACTTC. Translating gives CASSPFALAGDDIQYF.